This is a list of T cell receptor beta chains from one sample in a study of response to subunit inactivated influenza vaccine. Using its own MiXCR run on the RT-PCR reads, TCRdb lists one record per CDR3 protein. The sample has around 790,000 distinct CDR3 sequences; roughly 20% are singletons. Sequencing was performed on PBMCs from blood, taken 4 to 6 days after vaccination. These receptors all come from a man aged 50-59 years who received an inactivated influenza vaccine. Each CDR3 is given with its conserved first and last residue. A D gene is named only where the DNA matches it firmly. Expanded clones are given a class, and other clones once, few, many or no size at all.

D gene: TRBD2; V gene: TRBV24-1; J gene: TRBJ2-1; clone size: -; CDR3 DNA: TGTGCCACCAGTGTTTTGACGAGGACTAGCCTCGACAATGAGCAGTTCTTC; CDR3 protein: CATSVLTRTSLDNEQFF
D gene: -; V gene: TRBV11-2; J gene: TRBJ2-3; clone size: -; CDR3 DNA: TGTGCCAGCAGCGCACGGTCCCCCGGACTGCCCCCAGATACGCAGTATTTT; CDR3 protein: CASSARSPGLPPDTQYF
D gene: -; V gene: TRBV4-2; J gene: TRBJ2-3; clone size: -; CDR3 DNA: TGTGCCAGCAGCCTGATGGACAACACAGATACGCAGTATTTT; CDR3 protein: CASSLMDNTDTQYF
D gene: -; V gene: TRBV2; J gene: TRBJ2-1; clone size: few; CDR3 DNA: TGTGCCAGCAGTGTATCCGGTATCTTTAACGAGCAGTTCTTC; CDR3 protein: CASSVSGIFNEQFF
D gene: -; V gene: TRBV6-4; J gene: TRBJ2-7; clone size: few; CDR3 DNA: TGTGCCAGCAGTGACGACGTTACAGATATTGCCTACGAGCAGTACTTC; CDR3 protein: CASSDDVTDIAYEQYF
D gene: -; V gene: TRBV30; J gene: TRBJ2-7; clone size: few; CDR3 DNA: TGTGCCTGGACCAGAAAACAGGGTACCTACGAGCAGTACTTC; CDR3 protein: CAWTRKQGTYEQYF
D gene: TRBD2; V gene: TRBV7-8; J gene: TRBJ2-3; clone size: -; CDR3 DNA: TGTGTCGCGTCGCGGGGACTAGCGACAGATACGCAGTATTTT; CDR3 protein: CVASRGLATDTQYF
D gene: TRBD2; V gene: TRBV6-5; J gene: TRBJ2-2; clone size: few; CDR3 DNA: TGTGCCAGCAGTTACCCGAATAGACTAGCGGGAGGCATCGGGGAGCTGTTTTTT; CDR3 protein: CASSYPNRLAGGIGELFF
D gene: -; V gene: TRBV4-1; J gene: TRBJ2-1; clone size: -; CDR3 DNA: TGCGCCAGCAGCCATCGAAACCAGGGCAATGAGCAGTTCTTC; CDR3 protein: CASSHRNQGNEQFF
D gene: -; V gene: TRBV20-1; J gene: TRBJ1-4; clone size: many; CDR3 DNA: TGCAGTGCGGGCGGACGGGGTCATGAAAAACTGTTTTTT; CDR3 protein: CSAGGRGHEKLFF
D gene: TRBD1; V gene: TRBV27; J gene: TRBJ1-3; clone size: -; CDR3 DNA: TGTGCCAGCAGCCGACAGGGGGCTGGAAACACCATATATTTT; CDR3 protein: CASSRQGAGNTIYF
D gene: -; V gene: TRBV6-1; J gene: TRBJ2-7; clone size: few; CDR3 DNA: TGTGCCAGCAGATCGGAGGGGGCGACCTACGAGCAGTACTTC; CDR3 protein: CASRSEGATYEQYF
D gene: TRBD1; V gene: TRBV20-1; J gene: TRBJ1-5; clone size: -; CDR3 DNA: TGCAGTGCTAGTTGGGAGGGGGCTGGGCCCCAGCATTTT; CDR3 protein: CSASWEGAGPQHF
D gene: -; V gene: TRBV20-1; J gene: TRBJ2-5; clone size: few; CDR3 DNA: TGCAGTGCTAGAGATTGGGGGACCCGCGAGACCCAGTACTTC; CDR3 protein: CSARDWGTRETQYF
D gene: TRBD2; V gene: TRBV7-2; J gene: TRBJ2-7; clone size: many; CDR3 DNA: TGTGCCAGCACATTAGCGGGTACCTCCTACGAGCAGTACTTC; CDR3 protein: CASTLAGTSYEQYF
D gene: -; V gene: TRBV12-3/TRBV12-4; J gene: TRBJ2-1; clone size: few; CDR3 DNA: TGTGCCAGCAGTTTTCGGGAGACCTCCTACAATGAGCAGTTCTTC; CDR3 protein: CASSFRETSYNEQFF
D gene: -; V gene: TRBV2; J gene: TRBJ2-2; clone size: few; CDR3 DNA: TGTGCCAGCAGTGCAGGGTGGGGTTCCACCGGGGAGCTGTTTTTT; CDR3 protein: CASSAGWGSTGELFF
D gene: -; V gene: TRBV10-3; J gene: TRBJ2-5; clone size: -; CDR3 DNA: TGTGCCATCAGCCCATCTACCGACTCGAAAGAGACCCAGTACTTC; CDR3 protein: CAISPSTDSKETQYF
D gene: TRBD2; V gene: TRBV7-9; J gene: TRBJ2-3; clone size: -; CDR3 DNA: TGTGCCAGCAAACGCGGGGGGGCCCTCGCAGATACGCAGTATTTT; CDR3 protein: CASKRGGALADTQYF
D gene: TRBD2; V gene: TRBV11-2; J gene: TRBJ2-3; clone size: -; CDR3 DNA: TGTGCCAGCAGCATCTTACCGGGACTAGTGGGAGGGTCGGCAGATACGCAGTATTTT; CDR3 protein: CASSILPGLVGGSADTQYF
D gene: TRBD2; V gene: TRBV20-1; J gene: TRBJ2-1; clone size: -; CDR3 DNA: TGCAGTGCTAGAGGCGGGACTAGCGACAATGAGCAGTTCTTC; CDR3 protein: CSARGGTSDNEQFF
D gene: -; V gene: TRBV20-1; J gene: TRBJ2-7; clone size: -; CDR3 DNA: TGCAGTGCTAGACAAAACCAGCACTCCTACGAGCAGTACTTC; CDR3 protein: CSARQNQHSYEQYF
D gene: -; V gene: TRBV30; J gene: TRBJ2-7; clone size: -; CDR3 DNA: TGTGCCTGGAGTGTAGCAGGAGTCTACGAGCAGTACTTC; CDR3 protein: CAWSVAGVYEQYF